Below, 4 T cell receptor beta chains from the same sample are listed, as sequenced in a study of response to subunit inactivated influenza vaccine. TCRdb re-derived calls from the RT-PCR reads in MiXCR, one entry per CDR3 protein. The sample lists around 490,000 distinct CDR3 sequences; approximately 7.1% were seen once. This specimen was PBMCs from blood, taken around 25 months after vaccination. These receptors all come from a man aged 50 to 75 who received an inactivated influenza vaccine.

The chain combines TRBV12-3 or TRBV12-4 with TRBJ2-1; 8 nucleotides line up with TRBD2. CDR3 length: 15 amino acids. V lost 5 bases, J lost 3 bases, and 6 bases stayed unmatched. CDR3 bases: TGTGCCAGCAGTGAAACTAGCGGCCACTACAATGAGCAGTTCTTC. This gives the protein CASSETSGHYNEQFF.

The V call is TRBV7-2, the J call TRBJ2-7; D assignment may be TRBD1 or TRBD2 (5 bases each). V gave up 5 bases and J gave up 6 bases, with 17 bases separating them. This CDR3 has 14 residues. Per the germline V gene, CDR1 is SGHTA and CDR2 is FQGNSA. The CDR3 coding sequence is TGTGCCAGCAGCATCGGGGTGGGGCCAAGCGAGCAGTACTTC. Its protein is CASSIGVGPSEQYF.

This chain connects TRBV2 to TRBJ2-7, with 7 positions matching TRBD1. J gave up 2 bases and V 4 bases, and 8 bases lay outside the gene matches. The germline CDR1 and CDR2 sequences are SNHLY and FYNNEI. The CDR3 loop spans 15 amino acids. The CDR3 region is CASSVETGSTYEQYF. As DNA, the CDR3 is TGTGCCAGCAGTGTCGAGACAGGGTCGACCTACGAGCAGTACTTC.

This clonotype showed up many times. J is TRBJ1-5 and V is TRBV4-1; D unresolved. CDR1 and CDR2 (germline): MGHRA, YSYEKL. The CDR3 length is 15 residues. V was clipped by 0 bases and J by 3 bases, with 9 bases between them. Here the CDR3 reads CASSQDDLSNQPQHF. The CDR3 nucleotides are TGCGCCAGCAGCCAAGACGACTTGTCCAATCAGCCCCAGCATTTT.